These 24 T cell receptor beta chains share one sample of origin, sequenced in a study of cytomegalovirus exposure and HLA in healthy donors (dated by TCRdb to 2015 to 2018). The method behind the library was the immunoSEQ multiplex PCR assay. For the multiplex PCR, a mixture combining 60 forward primers for TCR Vbeta segments and 13 reverse primers for TCR Jbeta segments was used. Drawn from immuneACCESS, this table holds only the in-frame rearrangements with V and J called that TCRdb kept. Clones are partly lost; checked studies trace under half to an unresolved V gene and leave the rest unexplained. The table for this sample shows around 84,000 clones. Of the sample, around 4.4% is held by the ten largest clones. Sequencing was performed on PBMCs. The receptor set was obtained from a man aged 25-45 years in good health and CMV-seronegative.

This chain connects TRBV6-5 to TRBJ1-2; tentative D call: TRBD1 (5 bases). The CDR3 is made up of 13 amino acids. V lost 2 bases to trimming and J lost 5 bases, with 9 bases between them. From germline, CDR1 is MNHEY and CDR2 SVGAGI. The CDR3 DNA follows: TGTGCCAGCAGTTACGCAGGGAAATATGGCTACACCTTC. This encodes CASSYAGKYGYTF.

V and J are TRBV11-3 and TRBJ2-2; 9 bases map to TRBD1. The length of the CDR3 is 15 residues. Looked up from germline, CDR1 is SGHNT and CDR2 is YENEEA. V trimming: 5 bases; J trimming: 9 bases; junction bases outside the gene matches: 10. The CDR3: CASSNSGTGRRELFF. CDR3 coding DNA: TGTGCCAGCAGCAACTCCGGGACAGGGAGGCGGGAGCTGTTTTTT.

V is TRBV6-5 and J is TRBJ1-5; a weak D match, TRBD1 (6 bases). This CDR3 is 11 amino acids long. Deletions cut 11 bases from V and 3 bases from J, with 8 bases between. Germline loops: CDR1 MNHEY, CDR2 SVGAGI. Here the CDR3 reads CARGANQPQHF. DNA for the CDR3: TGTGCCCGGGGGGCCAATCAGCCCCAGCATTTT.

V gene TRBV9 combines with J gene TRBJ2-5, with D maybe TRBD1 (5 bases). The V and J ends lost 0 bases and 2 bases respectively, with 8 bases between them. The CDR3 sequence is 14 residues long. Looked up from germline, CDR1 is SGDLS and CDR2 is YYNGEE. CDR3 nucleotides: TGTGCCAGCAGCGTAGGACCAGGGCAAGAGACCCAGTACTTC. Amino acid sequence: CASSVGPGQETQYF.

This chain connects TRBV5-1 to TRBJ2-7; unclear D gene. V was trimmed by 4 bases and J by 3 bases, leaving 23 bases between them. Germline-derived CDR1 and CDR2 are SGHRS and YFSETQ. The CDR3 contains 17 residues. The DNA for the CDR3 is TGCGCCAGCAGCCCGCCCCCCGCGAGCGACGGTGACTACGAGCAGTACTTC. It is translated as CASSPPPASDGDYEQYF.

The chain uses TRBV5-1 and TRBJ2-1; D call uncertain. Per germline, CDR1 SGHRS and CDR2 YFSETQ. V gave up 3 bases and J gave up 3 bases, with 4 bases separating them. The CDR3 has 12 amino acids. CDR3 amino acids: CASSSGYNEQFF. In DNA, the CDR3 is TGCGCCAGCAGCTCGGGCTACAATGAGCAGTTCTTC.

The chain uses TRBV19 and TRBJ1-2; D perhaps matches TRBD1 (6 bases). From germline, CDR1 is LNHDA and CDR2 SQIVND (reference sequence). V lost 4 bases and J lost 4, with 16 bases in between. This CDR3 has 15 residues. As DNA, the CDR3 is TGTGCCAGTAGTACCCAGGACAGAGTTGGCTATGGCTACACCTTC. Translated: CASSTQDRVGYGYTF.

V gene TRBV30 combines with J gene TRBJ1-3; TRBD1 is a possible D gene (5 bases). CDR3 length equals 13 residues. Trimming took off 0 bases at V and 4 bases at J, with 7 bases between the two ends. Germline V lookup: CDR1 GTSNPN, CDR2 SVGIG (reference sequence). The CDR3 reads CAWSVAGGNTIYF. CDR3 nucleotides: TGTGCCTGGAGTGTAGCAGGGGGAAACACCATATATTTT. The full variable domain, its missing parts supplied by reference TRBV30 and TRBJ1-3, is SQTIHQWPATLVQPVGSPLSLECTVEGTSNPNLYWYRQAAGRGLQLLFYSVGIGQISSEVPQNLSASRPQDRQFILSSKKLLLSDSGFYLCAWSVAGGNTIYFGEGSWLTVV.

The chain couples TRBV5-1 to TRBJ2-1; 8 bases line up with TRBD2. The CDR3 has 13 residues. The V gene end was trimmed by 7 bases and the J gene end by 7 bases; junction bases not matched to a gene: 7. CDR1 and CDR2 (germline): SGHRS, YFSETQ. CDR3 region: CASSRGGMNEQFF. The CDR3 nucleotides are TGCGCCAGCTCCCGGGGGGGCATGAATGAGCAGTTCTTC.

This chain links TRBV30 with TRBJ2-1, with TRBD1 matching 7 bases. The V gene's germline CDR1 is GTSNPN and CDR2 SVGIG (reference sequence). With 0 bases clipped from V and 7 bases from J, the junction kept 6 bases outside the gene matches. The CDR3 is made up of 14 amino acids. The CDR3 reads CAWSVRSGGNEQFF. The CDR3, as DNA: TGTGCCTGGAGTGTACGGTCAGGGGGAAATGAGCAGTTCTTC. The whole variable domain, filled in from reference TRBV30 and TRBJ2-1, reads SQTIHQWPATLVQPVGSPLSLECTVEGTSNPNLYWYRQAAGRGLQLLFYSVGIGQISSEVPQNLSASRPQDRQFILSSKKLLLSDSGFYLCAWSVRSGGNEQFFGPGTRLTVL.

The chain's CDR3 is CASSDGSSYNEQFF. In nucleotides, the CDR3 is TGTGCCAGTAGCGACGGGAGCTCCTACAATGAGCAGTTCTTC. V usage is TRBV19 and J usage is TRBJ2-1, with D possibly TRBD2 on 6 matching bases. Germline V CDR1 and CDR2: LNHDA, SQIVND (reference sequence). The ends were cut back, 6 bases at V and 0 bases at J, with 9 bases in the middle. The CDR3 totals 14 residues.

The V call is TRBV13, the J call TRBJ1-2; weak D call: TRBD1 (5 bases). From germline, CDR1 is PRHDT and CDR2 FYEKMQ (reference sequence). The CDR3 sequence is 16 residues long. V lost 3 bases, J lost 2 bases, and 16 bases lay in between. Here the CDR3 DNA reads TGTGCCAGCAGCTTGCACAGGCGCCAGACCAACTATGGCTACACCTTC. This codes for CASSLHRRQTNYGYTF.

The chain uses TRBV12-5 and TRBJ1-2, with TRBD1 identical over 7 bases. This CDR3 comprises 20 residues. Germline V gene sequence: CDR1 LGHNT, CDR2 FRNRAP. With 4 bases clipped from V and 1 base from J, the junction kept 21 bases outside the gene matches. The DNA for the CDR3 is TGTGCTAGTGGTTCCGACTCCTCTGGACAGGCGAAGTTATTTAACTATGGCTACACCTTC. Amino acid sequence: CASGSDSSGQAKLFNYGYTF.

V gene TRBV5-1 combines with J gene TRBJ2-1; TRBD2 agrees at 10 bases. J gave up 8 bases and V 2 bases, and 4 bases lay outside the gene matches. This CDR3 contains 14 residues. CDR1 SGHRS and CDR2 YFSETQ come from the germline V gene. In DNA, the CDR3 is TGCGCCAGCAGCTTTGGACTAGCGGCTGATGAGCAGTTCTTC. The encoded protein is CASSFGLAADEQFF.

This sequence joins TRBV6-1 and TRBJ2-2; no clear D. The CDR3 length is 16 residues. CDR1 is MNHNS, CDR2 SASEGT, per germline. V lost 2 bases and J lost 1, with 11 bases in between. The CDR3 reads CASSEKFDLNTGELFF. The DNA of the CDR3 is TGTGCCAGCAGTGAAAAGTTTGACTTGAACACCGGGGAGCTGTTTTTT.

The V call is TRBV5-5, the J call TRBJ2-1; the D gene is possibly TRBD2 (6 bases). Trimming shortened V by 4 bases and J by 1 base, and 12 bases separated the two germline ends. The CDR3 runs to 15 residues. CDR1 is SGHKS, CDR2 YYEKEE, per germline (reference sequence). The CDR3 DNA follows: TGTGCCAGCAGCCGGGACTCCTTTTCCTACAATGAGCAGTTCTTC. It is translated as CASSRDSFSYNEQFF.

V gene TRBV7-3 combines with J gene TRBJ2-5, with 9 bases aligning to TRBD2. Germline CDR1 is SGHTA and CDR2 is FQGTGA. The CDR3 is 16 amino acids. With 2 bases clipped from V and 5 bases from J, the junction kept 9 bases outside the gene matches. CDR3 in amino acids: CASSLLGRGGPETQYF. CDR3 DNA: TGTGCCAGCAGCTTACTAGGGCGGGGGGGCCCGGAGACCCAGTACTTC.

V usage is TRBV18 and J usage is TRBJ1-1, with D maybe TRBD1 (6 bases). Germline V gene data show CDR1 as KGHSH and CDR2 as LQKENI. The CDR3 is 15 amino acids. V dropped 3 bases and J dropped 2 bases, with 13 bases sitting between them. The DNA for the CDR3 is TGTGCCAGCTCACCCTCCGGACAGTTAAACACTGAAGCTTTCTTT. It encodes CASSPSGQLNTEAFF.

V usage is TRBV23-1 and J usage is TRBJ1-2, with TRBD1 identical over 8 bases. TRBV23-1 is reported as an ORF; its role is uncertain. V gave up 3 bases and J gave up 5 bases; unmatched junction bases: 2. The CDR3 contains 13 residues. CDR3 in DNA: TGCGCCAGCAGTCAGGACAGGGTGTATGGCTACACCTTC. Translation: CASSQDRVYGYTF.

The V gene is TRBV29-1, the J gene TRBJ1-2, with 9 bases lining up with TRBD1. The CDR3 length is 13 residues. Trimming at V came to 6 bases and at J to 8 bases, leaving 10 bases not matched to a gene. Germline V gives CDR1 SQVTM, CDR2 ANQGSEA. As DNA, the CDR3 is TGCAGCGTGATTGACAGGGGGTGGGACGGCTACACCTTC. The encoded protein is CSVIDRGWDGYTF.

The genes are TRBV9 and TRBJ1-5; TRBD1 matches at 8 bases. This CDR3 contains 15 residues. Per germline, CDR1 SGDLS and CDR2 YYNGEE. The V segment lost 2 bases and the J segment 5 bases; nucleotides outside the gene matches: 6. CDR3 nucleotides: TGTGCCAGCAGCGTCGACTTACAGGGGGATCAGCCCCAGCATTTT. Its protein product is CASSVDLQGDQPQHF.

V gene TRBV30 combines with J gene TRBJ2-3; D may be TRBD1 (6 bases). This CDR3 contains 14 residues. Germline CDR1 is GTSNPN and CDR2 is SVGIG (reference sequence). V was shortened by 1 base and J by 2 bases, with 10 bases between the two germline ends. The CDR3 loop is CAWSETGPTDTQYF. The CDR3 DNA reads as TGTGCCTGGAGTGAGACAGGACCCACAGATACGCAGTATTTT. The whole variable domain, filled in from reference TRBV30 and TRBJ2-3, reads SQTIHQWPATLVQPVGSPLSLECTVEGTSNPNLYWYRQAAGRGLQLLFYSVGIGQISSEVPQNLSASRPQDRQFILSSKKLLLSDSGFYLCAWSETGPTDTQYFGPGTRLTVL.

The CDR3, as DNA: TGTGCCAGCAGCGATCAGGGTTATACGCAGTATTTT. Translated: CASSDQGYTQYF. The chain uses TRBV14 and TRBJ2-3, with D perhaps matching TRBD1 (5 bases). V was pared by 5 bases and J by 7 bases, with 10 bases between. The CDR3 loop spans 12 amino acids. Looked up from germline, CDR1 is SGHDN and CDR2 is FVKESK.

This rearrangement joins TRBV5-4 to TRBJ1-1; D gene ambiguous. V dropped 0 bases and J dropped 0 bases, with 9 bases sitting between them. This CDR3 contains 15 residues. CDR1 SGHNT and CDR2 YYREEE come from the germline V gene (reference sequence). The CDR3 nucleotides are TGTGCCAGCAGCTTGGGTCGCCACATGAACACTGAAGCTTTCTTT. Its translation is CASSLGRHMNTEAFF.